What follows are 11 T cell receptor beta chains derived from one specimen sequenced in a study of T cells after yellow fever vaccination. TCRdb recomputed calls from the 5' RACE reads with MiXCR, one row per CDR3 protein. The sample shows 450,000 to 550,000 distinct CDR3 sequences, 20% to 25% of them seen only once. The starting material was PBMCs, obtained roughly 20 days after the first yellow fever vaccination. All receptors come from a man aged 18 to 30 who received the YFV17D yellow fever vaccine.

V usage is TRBV20-1 and J usage is TRBJ2-5, with 13 bases aligning to TRBD2. Germline CDR1 and CDR2: DFQATT and SNEGSKA (reference sequence). CDR3 length equals 17 residues. V was pared by 6 bases and J by 4 bases, with 14 bases of the junction left unmatched. This CDR3 reads CSARPLTSGGLVETQYF. CDR3 bases: TGCAGTGCCCGCCCCCTGACTAGCGGGGGGTTAGTAGAGACCCAGTACTTC.

This clonotype was detected once. Mismatch with germline at one junction end may stem from a read error. This sequence joins TRBV24-1 and TRBJ1-5, with 8 bases that match TRBD1. Germline CDR1 reads KGHDR; CDR2 reads SFDVKD. The CDR3 is made up of 13 amino acids. The CDR3 nucleotides read TGTGCCACCAGCAAGACAGGGGACCAGCCCCTGCATTTT. Its translation: CATSKTGDQPLHF.

This clonotype was found many times. This chain joins TRBV6-5 and TRBJ2-7; maybe TRBD2 (6 bases). Germline CDR1 is MNHEY and CDR2 is SVGAGI. There are 12 residues in the CDR3. Trimming stripped 8 bases from V and 7 bases from J, with 15 bases between. The CDR3 nucleotides read TGTGCCAGCGCCGGGGCACGGGGGGAGCAGTACTTC. This translates into CASAGARGEQYF.

This clonotype was seen a few times. The chain joins TRBV5-6 to TRBJ1-2, with 8 bases identical to TRBD1. The CDR3 has 15 residues. Germline V gene data show CDR1 as SGHDT and CDR2 as YYEEEE. With 3 bases clipped from V and 5 bases from J, the junction kept 9 bases outside the gene matches. CDR3 sequence: CASSSPWTGRYGYTF. CDR3 bases: TGTGCCAGCAGCTCCCCCTGGACAGGGCGATATGGCTACACCTTC.

The chain carries TRBV18 and TRBJ2-7; a possible D gene is TRBD2 (6 bases). V lost 4 bases to trimming and J lost 3 bases, with 16 bases between them. In germline, CDR1 is KGHSH, CDR2 LQKENI. The length of the CDR3 is 15 residues. CDR3: CASSLPGLDYYEQYF. CDR3 in DNA: TGTGCCAGCTCACTGCCGGGACTGGACTACTACGAGCAGTACTTC. The full variable domain, rest sourced from reference TRBV18 and TRBJ2-7, is NAGVMQNPRHLVRRRGQEARLRCSPMKGHSHVYWYRQLPEEGLKFMVYLQKENIIDESGMPKERFSAEFPKEGPSILRIQQVVRGDSAAYFCASSLPGLDYYEQYFGPGTRLTVT.

The V gene is TRBV14, the J gene TRBJ1-2, with D uncertain. The germline gives CDR1 SGHDN, CDR2 FVKESK. Trimming stripped 4 bases from V and 8 bases from J, with 14 bases between. The CDR3 spans 13 residues. The CDR3 spells CASSPRTTGGYTF. CDR3 in DNA: TGTGCCAGCAGCCCCCGGACCACCGGCGGCTACACCTTC. The full variable domain, its missing parts supplied by reference TRBV14 and TRBJ1-2, is EAGVTQFPSHSVIEKGQTVTLRCDPISGHDNLYWYRRVMGKEIKFLLHFVKESKQDESGMPNNRFLAERTGGTYSTLKVQPAELEDSGVYFCASSPRTTGGYTFGSGTRLTVV.

This clonotype was recorded a few times. This sequence joins TRBV7-2 and TRBJ1-2, with 9 positions matching TRBD1. From germline, CDR1 is SGHTA and CDR2 FQGNSA. V lost 2 bases and J lost 2; bases outside the gene matches: 3. The CDR3 length is 15 residues. This CDR3 reads CASSLTGGRNYGYTF. The CDR3, as DNA: TGTGCCAGCAGCTTAACAGGGGGCAGAAACTATGGCTACACCTTC.

Only a few counts were recorded for this clonotype. This chain links TRBV7-2 with TRBJ2-7; D not resolved. The germline V gene has CDR1 SGHTA and CDR2 FQGNSA. V dropped 1 base and J dropped 2 bases, with 12 bases sitting between them. The CDR3 consists of 15 residues. CDR3 bases: TGTGCCAGCAGCTTAGATAGATCCCCCGCCTACGAGCAGTACTTC. Translating it yields CASSLDRSPAYEQYF.

In its sample, this clonotype was seen a few times. The CDR3 DNA is TGCGCCAGCAGCGGGTGGGACAGGGATCGGACCGGGGAGCTGTTTTTT. Its protein product is CASSGWDRDRTGELFF. The rearrangement joins TRBV4-3 to TRBJ2-2, with TRBD1 matching 9 bases. The germline V gene has CDR1 LGHNA and CDR2 YSLEER. This CDR3 is 16 amino acids long. V lost 5 bases and J lost 5; bases outside the gene matches: 9.

This clonotype turned up a few times. The chain employs TRBV18 and TRBJ2-5, with D tentatively TRBD1 (6 bases). With 3 bases removed from V and 2 bases from J, the gap between germline ends came to 13 bases. The CDR3 covers 15 residues. In germline, CDR1 is KGHSH, CDR2 LQKENI. The CDR3 DNA reads as TGTGCCAGCTCACCTAATCAGGGGACACAAGAGACCCAGTACTTC. It translates to CASSPNQGTQETQYF.

This clonotype has a handful of counts. The chain links TRBV6-2 or TRBV6-3 to TRBJ2-1; 8 bases are shared with TRBD1. In germline, CDR1 is MNHEY, CDR2 SVGEGT. The junction had 2 bases not matched to a gene; V was cut back by 7 bases and J by 6 bases. The CDR3 loop spans 12 amino acids. CDR3 bases: TGTGCCAGCAAGGACAGGGTCAATGAGCAGTTCTTC. Translated, it gives CASKDRVNEQFF.